Each of the 20 T cell receptor beta chains below was sequenced from the same sample in a study of vaccination and CD4 T cells after COVID-19. Oncomine TCR Beta short-read sequencing was applied to DNA from cultured CD4+ T cells. From the PCR reads, TCRdb called clonotypes with MiXCR, one entry per CDR3 protein. The sample has fewer than 20,000 distinct CDR3 sequences, around 44% seen once. What these receptors recognize is not known. Treatment indicated: 10-day PBMC culture with coronavirus spike peptide pools or control peptides (ViraFEST assay). This specimen was CD4+ T cells from blood, cultured in vitro, taken after SARS-CoV-2 vaccination. The receptors originated from a human donor who had recovered from COVID-19.

In DNA, the CDR3 is TGCAGTGCTAGAGATTACAGGGGTTTAGGGACAGATACGCAGTATTTT. Residues: CSARDYRGLGTDTQYF. V gene TRBV20-1 combines with J gene TRBJ2-3, with 7 bases aligning to TRBD1. Germline V lookup: CDR1 DFQATT, CDR2 SNEGSKA (reference sequence). This CDR3 comprises 16 residues. Trimming cost V 0 bases and J 3 bases; bases outside gene matches: 9.

The rearrangement links TRBV20-1 to TRBJ1-4; the D is unclear. The V gene's germline CDR1 is DFQATT and CDR2 SNEGSKA (reference sequence). The CDR3 runs to 13 residues. V was clipped by 1 base and J by 4 bases, with 7 bases between them. Here the CDR3 reads CSARVTVNEKLFF. CDR3 nucleotides: TGCAGTGCTAGAGTAACAGTTAATGAAAAACTGTTTTTT.

The chain employs TRBV6-5 and TRBJ2-7; 12 bases line up with TRBD2. The ends lost 4 bases at V and 4 bases at J; junction bases unmatched: 2. The germline gives CDR1 MNHEY, CDR2 SVGAGI. The CDR3 runs 14 residues. CDR3 nucleotide sequence: TGTGCCAGCAGTTTGACTAGCGGGAGTTACGAGCAGTACTTC. Amino acids: CASSLTSGSYEQYF.

V is TRBV2 and J is TRBJ1-5; TRBD1 agrees at 8 bases. This CDR3 contains 17 residues. Per germline, CDR1 SNHLY and CDR2 FYNNEI. V was clipped by 2 bases and J by 7 bases; unmatched bases: 13. The DNA for the CDR3 is TGTGCCAGCAGTGAACCCGCCGACAGGGGTAGGCTGCAGCCCCAGCATTTT. Amino acids: CASSEPADRGRLQPQHF.

This clonotype came up a few times. This chain links TRBV24-1 with TRBJ2-1; D unresolved. The CDR3 covers 16 residues. Germline loops: CDR1 KGHDR, CDR2 SFDVKD. V dropped 0 bases and J dropped 0 bases, with 8 bases sitting between them. The CDR3: CATSDLQAVSYNEQFF. CDR3 in DNA: TGTGCCACCAGTGATTTGCAAGCAGTCTCCTACAATGAGCAGTTCTTC.

Note on this clonotype: The junction shows a germline mismatch at one end, possibly a read error. V gene TRBV20-1 combines with J gene TRBJ2-3; no clear D. This CDR3 spans 14 amino acids. From germline, CDR1 is DFQATT and CDR2 SNEGSKA (reference sequence). The CDR3 DNA reads as TGCAGTGCTAGATCCCCGGGCAACACAGATACGCGGTATTTT. It is translated as CSARSPGNTDTRYF.

This clonotype has just a few counts. The chain carries TRBV15 and TRBJ1-1; 7 nucleotides align to TRBD1. From germline, CDR1 is LNHNV and CDR2 YYDKDF (reference sequence). Unmatched junction bases numbered 5, after V lost 1 base and J lost 3 bases. The CDR3 has 15 residues. The chain's CDR3 is CATSRGQGPYTEAFF. In DNA form, the CDR3 reads TGTGCCACCAGCAGAGGACAGGGTCCTTACACTGAAGCTTTCTTT.

This chain uses TRBV6-2 or TRBV6-3 with TRBJ1-4; D possibly corresponds to TRBD1 (6 bases). Germline assignment: CDR1 MNHEY and CDR2 SVGEGT. V was pared by 5 bases and J by 14 bases, with 15 bases between. The CDR3 contains 12 residues. The CDR3 sequence is CASSPGTQDLFF. CDR3 bases: TGTGCCAGCAGTCCCGGGACACAGGACCTGTTTTTT.

The chain links TRBV6-2 or TRBV6-3 to TRBJ2-7; weak D call: TRBD1 (6 bases). The V and J ends lost 4 bases and 4 bases respectively, with 17 bases between them. Germline lookup yields CDR1 MNHEY and CDR2 SVGEGT. This CDR3 comprises 15 residues. Written as DNA, the CDR3 is TGTGCCAGCAGTTTCGACAGGCCGCGGACGTACGAGCAGTACTTC. As protein: CASSFDRPRTYEQYF.

This clonotype has a handful of counts. The CDR3 DNA reads TGTGCCAGCAGTTTGGGACTAGCGGGCCATGAGCAGTTCTTC. As protein: CASSLGLAGHEQFF. The chain combines TRBV2 with TRBJ2-1, with TRBD2 identical over 12 bases. Trimming removed 5 bases from V and 8 bases from J; junction bases left unmatched: 4. The germline gives CDR1 SNHLY, CDR2 FYNNEI. The CDR3 spans 14 residues.

The rearrangement uses TRBV9 and TRBJ2-6; unclear D gene. Germline V gene sequence: CDR1 SGDLS, CDR2 YYNGEE. V dropped 1 base and J dropped 3 bases, with 14 bases sitting between them. The CDR3 is made up of 17 amino acids. The CDR3 nucleotides are TGTGCCAGCAGCGTACGGTCCAAACCCCTTGGGGCCAACGTCCTGACTTTC. Protein product: CASSVRSKPLGANVLTF.

This clonotype has a handful of counts. The V call is TRBV28, the J call TRBJ2-2; no definite D call. The length of the CDR3 is 12 residues. Germline CDR1 MDHEN, CDR2 SYDVKM. V was cut by 3 bases and J by 7 bases, with 6 bases left in between. DNA for the CDR3: TGTGCCAGCAGTTTTCTTAGCGGGGAGCTGTTTTTT. It yields the protein CASSFLSGELFF.

The chain joins TRBV20-1 to TRBJ1-2; 11 bases align to TRBD1. The germline V gene encodes CDR1 DFQATT and CDR2 SNEGSKA (reference sequence). The V segment lost 1 base and the J segment 5 bases; nucleotides outside the gene matches: 3. The length of the CDR3 is 14 residues. The CDR3 loop is CSARVRDRGYGYTF. CDR3 DNA sequence: TGCAGTGCTAGAGTAAGGGACAGGGGGTATGGCTACACCTTC.

The table lists this clonotype with a few counts. The chain employs TRBV20-1 and TRBJ2-7; possible D gene TRBD2, 5 bases. V lost 6 bases and J 1 base, leaving 16 bases between the germline ends. The CDR3 consists of 14 residues. Germline CDR1 and CDR2: DFQATT and SNEGSKA (reference sequence). The CDR3 nucleotides are TGCAGTGCCCCCGCGAGCGGAGGTTCCTACGAGCAGTACTTC. It encodes CSAPASGGSYEQYF.

This clonotype is a singleton in its sample. CDR3 residues: CASSDRGGQETQYF. Here the CDR3 DNA reads TGCGCCAGCAGCGACAGGGGAGGCCAAGAGACCCAGTACTTC. The chain is built from TRBV5-1 and TRBJ2-5; 8 bases fit TRBD1. This CDR3 has 14 residues. The ends lost 4 bases at V and 1 base at J; junction bases unmatched: 3. CDR1 SGHRS and CDR2 YFSETQ come from the germline V gene.

This clonotype was counted between two and nine times. The V gene is TRBV6-2 or TRBV6-3, the J gene TRBJ1-6, with TRBD1 matching over 7 bases. Germline CDR1 MNHEY, CDR2 SVGEGT. V shed 6 bases, J shed 13 bases, and the junction held 9 bases outside the gene matches. This CDR3 contains 13 residues. CDR3 sequence reads: CASSKTGWRPLHF. CDR3 sequence (DNA): TGTGCCAGCAGCAAGACAGGGTGGAGGCCCCTCCACTTT.

This clonotype was found a few times. The chain carries TRBV6-2 or TRBV6-3 and TRBJ2-3; TRBD1 is a possible D gene (5 bases). The V and J ends lost 5 bases and 1 base respectively, with 13 bases between them. Per germline, CDR1 MNHEY and CDR2 SVGEGT. The CDR3 length is 15 residues. This chain's CDR3 is CASSPSGLGTDTQYF. The CDR3 DNA sequence: TGTGCCAGCAGTCCTTCAGGGTTAGGCACAGATACGCAGTATTTT.

This clonotype was found a few times. The V call is TRBV27, the J call TRBJ2-2; 9 nucleotides match TRBD1. The CDR3 covers 15 residues. Trimming at V came to 6 bases and at J to 2 bases, leaving 4 bases not matched to a gene. Germline V gene sequence: CDR1 MNHEY, CDR2 SMNVEV (reference sequence). The CDR3 DNA is TGTGCCAGCAGGCGACAGGGGGTTAACACCGGGGAGCTGTTTTTT. Translation: CASRRQGVNTGELFF.

This clonotype was counted only a few times. The rearrangement joins TRBV7-9 to TRBJ2-1, with TRBD2 matching over 9 bases. V lost 5 bases to trimming and J lost 3 bases; unmatched junction nucleotides: 8. Germline-derived CDR1 and CDR2 are SEHNR and FQNEAQ (reference sequence). The CDR3 covers 16 residues. The CDR3 DNA sequence: TGTGCCAGCAGCCCGCCCGTAGCGGGGGACTACAATGAGCAGTTCTTC. Protein product: CASSPPVAGDYNEQFF.

There are a few counts of this clonotype. The genes are TRBV24-1 and TRBJ2-1; 12 nucleotides align to TRBD2. The CDR3 contains 16 residues. V was clipped by 4 bases and J by 4 bases; unmatched bases: 4. CDR1 and CDR2 (germline): KGHDR, SFDVKD. CDR3 protein: CATSDPGLAGYNEQFF. CDR3 nucleotide sequence: TGTGCCACCAGTGACCCCGGACTAGCGGGATACAATGAGCAGTTCTTC.